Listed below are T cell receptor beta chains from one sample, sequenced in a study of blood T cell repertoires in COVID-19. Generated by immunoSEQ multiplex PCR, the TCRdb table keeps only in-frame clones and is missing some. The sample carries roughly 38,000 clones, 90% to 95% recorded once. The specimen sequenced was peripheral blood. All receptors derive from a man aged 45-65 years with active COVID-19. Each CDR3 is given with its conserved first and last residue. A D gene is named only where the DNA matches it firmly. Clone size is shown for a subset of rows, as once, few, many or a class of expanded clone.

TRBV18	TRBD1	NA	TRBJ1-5	TGTGCCAGCTCGGGACAGGGTCGAGGCCCCCAGCATTTT	CASSGQGRGPQHF
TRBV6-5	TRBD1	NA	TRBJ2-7	TGTGCCAGCGCGGACAGGGCAAGCTACGAGCAGTACTTC	CASADRASYEQYF
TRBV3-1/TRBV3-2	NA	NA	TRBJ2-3	TGTGCCAGCAGCCTCGACTATTTTCGGATAGATACGCAGTATTTT	CASSLDYFRIDTQYF
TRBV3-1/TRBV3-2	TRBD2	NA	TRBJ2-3	TGTGCCAGCAGCCAAGATTGGACTAGCGCCTGGACGCAGTATTTT	CASSQDWTSAWTQYF
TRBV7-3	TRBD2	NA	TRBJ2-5	TGTGCCAGCAGACCCGGGACTAGCGGGATGGAGACCCAGTACTTC	CASRPGTSGMETQYF
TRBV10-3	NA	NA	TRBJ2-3	TGTGCCATACAACAGGGTACTGATACGCAGTATTTT	CAIQQGTDTQYF
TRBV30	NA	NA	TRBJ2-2	TGTGCCTGGAGTGTACATGGGGGGTGGGACACCGGGGAGCTGTTTTTT	CAWSVHGGWDTGELFF
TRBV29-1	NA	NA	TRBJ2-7	TGCAGTACCCCGGGGTTCCCCTACGAGCAGTACTTC	CSTPGFPYEQYF
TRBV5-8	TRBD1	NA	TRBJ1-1	TGTGCCAGCAGCCCGGGACAGGGAGGGATACTTGAAGCTTTCTTT	CASSPGQGGILEAFF
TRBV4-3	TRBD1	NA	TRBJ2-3	TGCGCCAGCGGAGACAGGGGCACAGATACGCAGTATTTT	CASGDRGTDTQYF
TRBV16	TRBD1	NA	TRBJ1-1	TGTGCCAGCAGCCTTGGACAGGGGTGGACTGAAGCTTTCTTT	CASSLGQGWTEAFF
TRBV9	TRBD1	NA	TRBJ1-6	TGTGCCAGCAGCAAACAGGGGGCCAATTCACCCCTCCACTTT	CASSKQGANSPLHF
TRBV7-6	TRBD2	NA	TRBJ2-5	TGTGCCAGCAGCTCAGCACCGGGACTAGCGGGAGTAAAGACCCAGTACTTC	CASSSAPGLAGVKTQYF
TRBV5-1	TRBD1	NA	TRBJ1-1	TGCGCCAGCAGCGCCCGACAGGGGGCGGACACTGAAGCTTTCTTT	CASSARQGADTEAFF
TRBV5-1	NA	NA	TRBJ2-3	TGCGCCAGCAGCTTGTACCCAGGGGATAGCACAGATACGCAGTATTTT	CASSLYPGDSTDTQYF
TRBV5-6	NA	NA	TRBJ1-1	TGTGCCAGCCATAGGGGGAACACTGAAGCTTTCTTT	CASHRGNTEAFF
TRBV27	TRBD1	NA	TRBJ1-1	TGTGCCAGCAGTACGCCGGGACAGAGGAACACTGAAGCTTTCTTT	CASSTPGQRNTEAFF
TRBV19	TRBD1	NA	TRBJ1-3	TGTGCCAGTAGTGACAGGGGTGGAAACACCATATATTTT	CASSDRGGNTIYF
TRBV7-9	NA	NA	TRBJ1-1	TGTGCCAGCAGCGGTGGTCACGGGGAATATATTCCTGAAGCTTTCTTT	CASSGGHGEYIPEAFF
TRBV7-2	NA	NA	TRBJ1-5	TGTGCCAGCAGCTTCAGGGGTTTTGGTCAGCCCCAGCATTTT	CASSFRGFGQPQHF
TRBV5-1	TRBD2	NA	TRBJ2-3	TGCGCCAGCAGCTTGGATGGGCGGGAGGCAGATACGCAGTATTTT	CASSLDGREADTQYF
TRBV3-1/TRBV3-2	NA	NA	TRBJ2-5	TGTGCCAGCAGCCATTTAGGAGGGGAGACCCAGTACTTC	CASSHLGGETQYF
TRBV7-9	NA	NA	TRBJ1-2	TGTGCCAGCAGCTTAGATTTGGGGGCGCGGGGCTACACCTTC	CASSLDLGARGYTF
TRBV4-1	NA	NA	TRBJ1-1	TGCGCCAGCAGCCCCTGGACAGCAAAGAACACTGAAGCTTTCTTT	CASSPWTAKNTEAFF
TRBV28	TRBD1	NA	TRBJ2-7	TGTGCCAGCAGTTTCGCCTCGACAGGGCCCCCTCCTCGGTTC	CASSFASTGPPPRF
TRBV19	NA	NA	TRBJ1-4	TGTGCCAGTAGAGCCCTTTGGGCAACAACTAATGAAAAACTGTTTTTT	CASRALWATTNEKLFF
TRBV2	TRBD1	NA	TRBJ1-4	TGTGCCAGCCTCGCAGGGGGCAGTAGTGAAAAACTGTTTTTT	CASLAGGSSEKLFF
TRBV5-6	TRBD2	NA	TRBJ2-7	TGTGCCAGCAGTTTGGTCAGCGGGGGGGCTATAGGTTACGAGCAGTACTTC	CASSLVSGGAIGYEQYF
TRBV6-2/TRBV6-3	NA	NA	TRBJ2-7	TGTGCCAGCAGCCCATGGCAGGGCGAATACCTGTACTTC	CASSPWQGEYLYF
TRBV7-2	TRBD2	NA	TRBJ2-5	TGTGCCAGCAGCCAGGGACTAGCCCGAGAGACCCAGTACTTC	CASSQGLARETQYF
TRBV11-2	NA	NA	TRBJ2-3	TGTGCCAGCAGCCAGGTGGGGCCCCCACCTACGCAGTATTTT	CASSQVGPPPTQYF
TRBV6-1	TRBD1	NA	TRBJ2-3	TGTGCCAGCAGTGAACCCGGGACAGGGGGGACAGATACGCAGTATTTT	CASSEPGTGGTDTQYF
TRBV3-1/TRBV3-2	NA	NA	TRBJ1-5	TGTGCCAGCAGCCAAGGGGTCGGGGATTTATATCAGCCCCAGCATTTT	CASSQGVGDLYQPQHF
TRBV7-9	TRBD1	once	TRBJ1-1	TGTGCCAGCAGCTGGGGGACAGATGAAGCTTTCTTT	CASSWGTDEAFF
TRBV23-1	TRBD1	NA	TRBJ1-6	TGCGCCAGCAGTCGTTGGGGACAGGAGTCTAATTCACCCCTCCACTTT	CASSRWGQESNSPLHF
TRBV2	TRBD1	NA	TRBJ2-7	TGTGCCAGCAGAGGACAGGGGGAGGTCAACGAGCAGTACTTC	CASRGQGEVNEQYF
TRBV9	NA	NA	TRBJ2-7	TGTGCCAGCAGCGCAGCGGCCGGCTCCTACGAGCAGTACTTC	CASSAAAGSYEQYF
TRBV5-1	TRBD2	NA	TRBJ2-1	TGCGCCAGCAGCACCCAACCGGGGGGTCACCAGAATGAGCAGTTCTTC	CASSTQPGGHQNEQFF
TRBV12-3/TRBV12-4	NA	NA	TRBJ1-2	TGTGCCAGCAGCTCTTCAGGAGGCTACACCTTC	CASSSSGGYTF
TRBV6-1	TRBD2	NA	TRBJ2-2	TGTGCCAGCAGCCGGACTAGCGCTCGGGAGCTGTTTTTT	CASSRTSARELFF
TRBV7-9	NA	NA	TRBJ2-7	TGTGCCAGCGGCGTTGGGGGCACCTACGAGCAGTACTTC	CASGVGGTYEQYF
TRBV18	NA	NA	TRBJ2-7	TGTGCCAGCTCACCAGGGACTGGGCCCTACGAGCAGTACTTC	CASSPGTGPYEQYF
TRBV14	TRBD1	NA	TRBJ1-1	TGTGCCAGCAGCCCCGGACAGGGGGCCTCTACCGGCACTGAAGCTTTCTTT	CASSPGQGASTGTEAFF
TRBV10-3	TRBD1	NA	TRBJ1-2	TGTGCCATCAGTGCCCCGGGACAGGGTGCGAATGGCTACACCTTC	CAISAPGQGANGYTF
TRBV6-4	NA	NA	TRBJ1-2	TGTGCCAGCAGCCAGGGAAACTATGGCTACACCTTC	CASSQGNYGYTF
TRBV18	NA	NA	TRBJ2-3	TGTGCCAGCTCACGGGGACCCCCGACAGGCCAATTTAGCACAGATACGCAGTATTTT	CASSRGPPTGQFSTDTQYF
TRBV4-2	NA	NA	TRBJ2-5	TGTGCCAGCAGCCAAGATCTGCGGGAGACCCAGTACTTC	CASSQDLRETQYF
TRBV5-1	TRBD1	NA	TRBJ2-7	TGCGCCAGCAGCGCGACAGGGGGCGCATACGAGCAGTACTTC	CASSATGGAYEQYF
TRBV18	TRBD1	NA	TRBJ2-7	TGTGCCAGCCGTGTGAGGACAGGGACCGAGCAGTACTTC	CASRVRTGTEQYF